This is a list of T cell receptor beta chains from one sample in a study of blood T cell repertoires in COVID-19. Libraries were prepared by immunoSEQ multiplex PCR; TCRdb keeps only in-frame clonotypes and omits some of them. The sample has under 300,000 clones, around nine tenths seen once. The sequenced material came from peripheral blood. These TCRs come from a woman aged 40 to 49 who had recovered from COVID-19. Each CDR3 is given with its conserved first and last residue. D genes are given only for firm matches. For some rows the clone size is stated as once, few or many, or as a class when expanded; others skip it.

v_gene: TRBV7-9; abundance: NA; d_gene: TRBD1; j_gene: TRBJ2-5; CDR3nt: TGTGCCAGCAGCCAAGGGACAGGGGGAGAGGAGACCCAGTACTTC; CDR3aa: CASSQGTGGEETQYF
v_gene: TRBV7-8; abundance: NA; d_gene: NA; j_gene: TRBJ2-2; CDR3nt: TGTGCCAGCAGCCTTGGAAGGGGCACCGGGGAGCTGTTTTTT; CDR3aa: CASSLGRGTGELFF
v_gene: TRBV9; abundance: NA; d_gene: NA; j_gene: TRBJ1-1; CDR3nt: TGTGCCAGCAGCGCCTCCCAGGGGATAGGCACTGAAGCTTTCTTT; CDR3aa: CASSASQGIGTEAFF
v_gene: TRBV3-1/TRBV3-2; abundance: NA; d_gene: NA; j_gene: TRBJ2-7; CDR3nt: TGTGCCAGTCGTGACTCTAGCCGCTCCTACGAGCAGTACTTC; CDR3aa: CASRDSSRSYEQYF
v_gene: TRBV5-8; abundance: NA; d_gene: NA; j_gene: TRBJ1-6; CDR3nt: TGTGCCAGCACCCCGCGGGACGGTAGAAATTCACCCCTCCACTTT; CDR3aa: CASTPRDGRNSPLHF
v_gene: TRBV6-1; abundance: once; d_gene: NA; j_gene: TRBJ1-2; CDR3nt: TGTGCCAGCAGTGAACTGGGGTCGGGGAACTATGGCTACACCTTC; CDR3aa: CASSELGSGNYGYTF
v_gene: TRBV28; abundance: NA; d_gene: NA; j_gene: TRBJ2-2; CDR3nt: TGTGCCAGCAGTATCCGGGACTCTCGGGGGGAGCTGTTTTTT; CDR3aa: CASSIRDSRGELFF
v_gene: TRBV6-6; abundance: NA; d_gene: NA; j_gene: TRBJ2-7; CDR3nt: TGTGCCAGCAGCCCTTCGGGTTCATTCTACGAGCAGTACTTC; CDR3aa: CASSPSGSFYEQYF
v_gene: TRBV21-1; abundance: NA; d_gene: NA; j_gene: TRBJ1-5; CDR3nt: TGTGCCAGCAGCAAAGCAAGTTTATCACGGAGCAATCAGCCCCAGCATTTT; CDR3aa: CASSKASLSRSNQPQHF
v_gene: TRBV27; abundance: NA; d_gene: TRBD1; j_gene: TRBJ1-6; CDR3nt: TGTGCCAGCAGTCCCCCAGGGGGGCCCCTCCACTTT; CDR3aa: CASSPPGGPLHF
v_gene: TRBV10-2; abundance: NA; d_gene: NA; j_gene: TRBJ1-5; CDR3nt: TGCGCCAGCAGTGAGTCGAGCCAAAGCAATCAGCCCCAGCATTTT; CDR3aa: CASSESSQSNQPQHF
v_gene: TRBV7-2; abundance: NA; d_gene: TRBD1; j_gene: TRBJ2-7; CDR3nt: TGTGCCAGCAGCTTTGGACAGGACCTTTGGGAGCAGTACTTC; CDR3aa: CASSFGQDLWEQYF
v_gene: TRBV28; abundance: NA; d_gene: NA; j_gene: TRBJ1-6; CDR3nt: TGTGCCAGCAGTCCCCCCAGGACAACTTCACCCCTCCACTTT; CDR3aa: CASSPPRTTSPLHF
v_gene: TRBV7-2; abundance: medium-sized; d_gene: TRBD2; j_gene: TRBJ2-1; CDR3nt: TGTGCCAGCAGCCAACTAGCGGGAGGAGGGGAGCAGTTCTTC; CDR3aa: CASSQLAGGGEQFF
v_gene: TRBV12-3/TRBV12-4; abundance: NA; d_gene: NA; j_gene: TRBJ2-4; CDR3nt: TGTGCCAGCAGTTTAGTAGGGGGGGACATTCAGTACTTC; CDR3aa: CASSLVGGDIQYF
v_gene: TRBV5-8; abundance: NA; d_gene: NA; j_gene: TRBJ1-5; CDR3nt: TGTGCCAGCAGCTTGCGGGGTTCCTTTAGCAATCAGCCCCAGCATTTT; CDR3aa: CASSLRGSFSNQPQHF
v_gene: TRBV5-4; abundance: NA; d_gene: TRBD1; j_gene: TRBJ2-1; CDR3nt: TGTGCCAGCAGCTCGGGACAGGGCGGTTTGAATGAGCAGTTCTTC; CDR3aa: CASSSGQGGLNEQFF
v_gene: TRBV27; abundance: NA; d_gene: NA; j_gene: TRBJ2-7; CDR3nt: TGTGCCAGCAGCCCTTTTCCGGGCAGGGCGCTCTCCTACGAGCAGTACTTC; CDR3aa: CASSPFPGRALSYEQYF
v_gene: TRBV5-1; abundance: NA; d_gene: NA; j_gene: TRBJ1-4; CDR3nt: TGCGCCAGCAGCTTGGGGTGGACTGGAGGTAATGAAAAACTGTTTTTT; CDR3aa: CASSLGWTGGNEKLFF
v_gene: TRBV30; abundance: few; d_gene: TRBD1; j_gene: TRBJ2-7; CDR3nt: TGTGCCTGGAGTGGGGGACCGGGACAGGCGCCTTACGAGCAGTACTTC; CDR3aa: CAWSGGPGQAPYEQYF
v_gene: TRBV10-3; abundance: NA; d_gene: NA; j_gene: TRBJ2-3; CDR3nt: TGTGCCATCAGTGAGTGGGGAGCGGGTTCTAGCACAGATACGCAGTATTTT; CDR3aa: CAISEWGAGSSTDTQYF
v_gene: TRBV10-3; abundance: NA; d_gene: NA; j_gene: TRBJ2-3; CDR3nt: TGTGCCATCAGTCCAGGGGATCGCACAGATACGCAGTATTTT; CDR3aa: CAISPGDRTDTQYF
v_gene: TRBV7-9; abundance: NA; d_gene: NA; j_gene: TRBJ2-3; CDR3nt: TGTGCCAGCAGCAGAGAGGGACTCACAGATACGCAGTATTTT; CDR3aa: CASSREGLTDTQYF
v_gene: TRBV5-1; abundance: NA; d_gene: TRBD1; j_gene: TRBJ1-4; CDR3nt: TGCGCCAGCAGCTTGTCGACAGGGGGTTCTAGTGAAAAACTGTTTTTT; CDR3aa: CASSLSTGGSSEKLFF
v_gene: TRBV7-2; abundance: NA; d_gene: TRBD2; j_gene: TRBJ2-1; CDR3nt: TGTGCCAGCAGCCCGCGGGGGGGCGCTATCAATGAGCAGTTCTTC; CDR3aa: CASSPRGGAINEQFF
v_gene: TRBV6-2/TRBV6-3; abundance: NA; d_gene: TRBD1; j_gene: TRBJ2-5; CDR3nt: TGTGCCAGCAGTTACTTGGGGACAGGGAGGCGAGAGACCCAGTACTTC; CDR3aa: CASSYLGTGRRETQYF
v_gene: TRBV12-3/TRBV12-4; abundance: NA; d_gene: NA; j_gene: TRBJ1-5; CDR3nt: TGTGCCAGCAGCCGTCCCGGTTGGCAGCCCCAGCATTTT; CDR3aa: CASSRPGWQPQHF
v_gene: TRBV25-1; abundance: NA; d_gene: TRBD1; j_gene: TRBJ1-1; CDR3nt: TGTGCCAGCAGTGGAGGGACAGGCAGAGCTTTCTTT; CDR3aa: CASSGGTGRAFF
v_gene: TRBV7-3; abundance: NA; d_gene: TRBD1; j_gene: TRBJ2-5; CDR3nt: TGTGCCAGCAGCCCCACAGGGGGAGGAGAGACCCAGTACTTC; CDR3aa: CASSPTGGGETQYF
v_gene: TRBV28; abundance: NA; d_gene: TRBD1; j_gene: TRBJ1-3; CDR3nt: TGTGCCAGCAGTGTACAGGGGGGCCTCTCTGGAAACACCATATATTTT; CDR3aa: CASSVQGGLSGNTIYF
v_gene: TRBV7-7; abundance: NA; d_gene: NA; j_gene: TRBJ2-2; CDR3nt: TGTGCTAGCAGCTTAGCGGCAGCGAACACCGGGGAGCTGTTTTTT; CDR3aa: CASSLAAANTGELFF
v_gene: TRBV7-9; abundance: NA; d_gene: TRBD1; j_gene: TRBJ1-2; CDR3nt: TGTGCCAGCAGCGCCCAGGGGGAAGGTCCTGGCTACACCTTC; CDR3aa: CASSAQGEGPGYTF
v_gene: TRBV7-2; abundance: NA; d_gene: TRBD2; j_gene: TRBJ2-5; CDR3nt: TGTGCCAGCAGCTTCGGGGGGTACCAAGAGACCCAGTACTTC; CDR3aa: CASSFGGYQETQYF
v_gene: TRBV19; abundance: NA; d_gene: TRBD1; j_gene: TRBJ1-5; CDR3nt: TGTGCCAGTAGACAACAGGGGCCCCCGGGAGAGTCCCAGCATTTT; CDR3aa: CASRQQGPPGESQHF
v_gene: TRBV5-5; abundance: few; d_gene: TRBD1; j_gene: TRBJ2-5; CDR3nt: TGTGCCAGCAGCTTGGGGGGACAGGGGGCATGGGAGACCCAGTACTTC; CDR3aa: CASSLGGQGAWETQYF
v_gene: TRBV4-3; abundance: NA; d_gene: TRBD1; j_gene: TRBJ2-1; CDR3nt: TGCGCCAGCAGCCCGTATTTTGACAGGGGGCTCTACAATGAGCAGTTCTTC; CDR3aa: CASSPYFDRGLYNEQFF
v_gene: TRBV24-1; abundance: NA; d_gene: TRBD2; j_gene: TRBJ2-3; CDR3nt: TGTGCCACCAGTGATTTGCGTGGTAGCGGGAGTACAGATACGCAGTATTTT; CDR3aa: CATSDLRGSGSTDTQYF